This TCR beta chain was captured by sequencing in a study of T cell responses to AZD1222 COVID-19 vaccine (dated by TCRdb to about 2021). Study-level background: Because spike-specific TCR depth and breadth did not differ between the two schedules, AZD1222 recipients who got a second dose at roughly 4 weeks were pooled with those who got a second dose at roughly 12 weeks. Enrollment into the trials was organized by age into subgroups of 18-55, 56-69 and 70-plus years, and those subgroups contained roughly 140, 27 and 60 TCR-sequenced participants, respectively. TCR sequencing covered over 230 trial participants: 200 to 220 given two doses of AZD1222 and 26 given two doses of MenACWY control vaccine.

On this clone itself: Its antigen remains unidentified. Nothing much larger sits one base from this clone, and base qualities are not available.

Study-level results and caveats: Because no day 14 peak-response samples were available, repertoires were characterized only after the peak T cell response. In the small 56-69-year group, the increase in depth fell short of significance, most likely because of low power. Epitopes outside the regions mutated in the B.1.351 and B.1.1.7 variants were reportedly recognized by nearly half of the unique spike-specific TCRs. A significant rise in spike-specific TCR breadth and depth was observed after two AZD1222 doses relative to day 0 and relative to MenACWY recipients. Most participants were white British and females outnumbered males, and the authors suggested that clonal diversity may have been underestimated. The vaccine-associated CD4 TCRs covered the entire spike protein, and the dominant responses fell in regions 160-218 and 743-854. Conclusions about previously exposed vaccinees are limited because only five to seven AZD1222 recipients were SARS-CoV-2 seropositive at baseline.

Sample time point, as interpreted from the label and publication: baseline before first vaccination. Samples from vaccinated people were obtained from the UK trials COV001 and COV002, which included a single-blind randomized controlled phase 2/3 trial of AZD1222 (ChAdOx1 nCoV-19) in healthy adults. For TCRbeta chain sequencing, PBMC samples from trial participants were taken at day 0 and at day 28 after the second dose. The CDR3 regions of human TCRbeta chains were subjected to immunosequencing. As for the authors' bioinformatics: TCRs in the repertoires were compared against a reference library of SARS-CoV-2-specific TCRs that had been generated with the MIRA antigen-specificity platform. Breadth was defined as the fraction of unique TCRs that were SARS-CoV-2-associated, and depth was defined as the fraction of total T cells that were SARS-CoV-2-associated. Using the MIRA data, every spike-specific TCR was mapped to the spike region that the TCR reacted to and assigned to either a CD4 or a CD8 class. Log10-transformed breadth and depth values were compared by one-way ANOVA with Sidak's multiple comparisons tests. In its TCRdb copy, this immuneACCESS table keeps in-frame sequences only and misses some clones. Where compared with another copy, unresolved V genes explain less than half of these, and the others have no known cause. The V and J calls and clone size were taken over from that table, and D and trimming were inferred from the DNA. Present in this sample are approximately 100,000 clones, roughly 93% of which were seen just once. The ten largest clones add up to about 5% of the sample.

Trimming takes 4 bases off V and 0 bases off J; junction bases not matched to a gene: 5. The germline V gene (reference sequence) gives CDR1 as SGHNT and CDR2 as YYREEE. The CDR3 sequence holds 17 residues, the cysteine and phenylalanine included. The CDR3 DNA has 51 bases and is translated from base 1. The starting material was peripheral blood, obtained on day 0 of AZD1222 vaccination. The sequence joins TRBV5-4 to TRBJ2-7; 15 bases in between match TRBD2. The clonotype comes from an adult in good health. In nucleotide form, the sequence is TGTGCCAGCAGCCTAGGGACTAGCGGGAGGACCTCCTACGAGCAGTACTTC. Its protein is CASSLGTSGRTSYEQYF.